Below, one TCR beta chain is given with its context. Antigen: not known. These data come from a study of CD8+ T cells in alopecia areata. Findings of the study overall: Scalp samples also yield sequences from resident alphabeta T cells of normal skin. It was lesional scalp, especially alopecia totalis/universalis, that showed higher clonality than normal scalp.

Once RNA had been extracted, it was reverse transcribed into cDNA to act as the sequencing template. Only in-frame clones appear in the TCRdb table, and some are missing; sequencing was by immunoSEQ multiplex PCR. Among 150,000 to 200,000 clones listed, roughly 60% were seen once. Germline V gene lookup returns CDR1 SGHRS and CDR2 YFSETQ. This CDR3 region has 14 residues. V dropped 1 base and J dropped 6; count of bases not matched to a gene: 3. This rearrangement joins TRBV5-1 to TRBJ2-7, with 11 positions matching TRBD2. Sequenced material: CD4+ T cells sorted from blood. This sequence was found in a human donor in good health. CDR3 sequence (DNA): TGCGCCAGCAGCTTGAATCTAGCGGGAGGCGAGCAGTACTTC. This encodes CASSLNLAGGEQYF.